The 14 T cell receptor beta chains below all came from one sample that was sequenced in a study of prognosis after radiotherapy for stage I lung cancer. CDR3 of TCR beta was amplified from genomic DNA via a two-round multiplex PCR. The authors ran first-round PCR with primers specific to each TRBV and TRBJ gene. TCRdb re-called the multiplex PCR reads with MiXCR, one entry per CDR3 protein. The table has some 19,000 distinct CDR3 sequences, 50% seen once. The specimen was PBMCs, collected before or after stereotactic body radiation therapy (not recorded which). The receptors originated from a donor of 50 years or more with non-small cell lung cancer.

A note on this clonotype: This is likely an artifact of a read error, given a far larger clone one base away. The chain recombines TRBV6-4 with TRBJ2-1, with a tentative D call TRBD2 (6 bases). Germline-derived CDR1 and CDR2 are MRHNA and SNTAGT. The CDR3 runs 14 residues. In DNA form, the CDR3 reads TGTGCCAGCACGGAGGGGTCCTCCTACAATGATCAGTTCTTC. Translated: CASTEGSSYNDQFF.

This clonotype is labeled medium-sized. V is TRBV6-1 and J is TRBJ1-3; no reliable D call. Germline CDR1 and CDR2: MNHNS and SASEGT. Trimming left V 7 bases short and J 7 bases short, with 20 bases between. The CDR3 has 15 amino acids. The CDR3, as DNA: TGTGCCAGCACTACCGCCGGTGGGGTCCGGAACACCATATATTTT. Translation: CASTTAGGVRNTIYF.

V and J are TRBV28 and TRBJ1-6; D gene unclear. CDR1 and CDR2 (germline): MDHEN, SYDVKM. CDR3 length: 17 residues. V was pared by 2 bases and J by 0 bases, with 11 bases between. The CDR3 DNA reads TGTGCCAGCAGTTTACCGTCCAGGCCCTCCTATAATTCACCCCTCCACTTT. This codes for CASSLPSRPSYNSPLHF.

The sample holds many counts of this clonotype. The chain has TRBV2 and TRBJ2-1; the match to TRBD1 covers 10 bases. The CDR3 has 14 amino acids. CDR1 is SNHLY, CDR2 FYNNEI, per germline. Germline trimming cut 4 bases from V and 3 bases from J; bases unmatched to any gene: 0. The CDR3 reads CASSGTGGYNEQFF. The CDR3 nucleotides read TGTGCCAGCAGTGGGACAGGGGGCTACAATGAGCAGTTCTTC.

At least ten counts were recorded for this clonotype. The CDR3: CASSQGQGVGESEKLFF. The CDR3 DNA sequence: TGCGCCAGCAGCCAAGGACAGGGGGTGGGCGAGAGTGAAAAACTGTTTTTT. The rearrangement links TRBV4-1 to TRBJ1-4, with 9 bases identical to TRBD1. CDR3 length: 17 residues. CDR1 is MGHRA, CDR2 YSYEKL, per germline. With 1 base clipped from V and 7 bases from J, the junction kept 10 bases outside the gene matches.

The chain uses TRBV6-2 or TRBV6-3 and TRBJ1-5; TRBD1 might be the D (5 bases). Germline V lookup: CDR1 MNHEY, CDR2 SVGEGT. This CDR3 has 17 residues. Trimming shortened V by 7 bases and J by 1 base, and 20 bases separated the two germline ends. CDR3 DNA sequence: TGTGCCAGCATTGAGATACTGACAGTCTACAGCAATCAGCCCCAGCATTTT. Protein product: CASIEILTVYSNQPQHF.

This clonotype was detected many times. This chain connects TRBV20-1 to TRBJ1-5; 8 bases match TRBD1. Germline V gives CDR1 DFQATT, CDR2 SNEGSKA (reference sequence). The CDR3 has 15 residues. Trimming cost V 3 bases and J 3 bases; bases outside gene matches: 7. CDR3 protein: CSARRRDRYNQPQHF. In DNA form, the CDR3 reads TGCAGTGCTAGGAGAAGGGACAGGTACAATCAGCCCCAGCATTTT.

As regards this clonotype: This is likely an artifact of a read error, given a far larger clone one base away. V is TRBV6-8 and J is TRBJ2-1; 8 bases match TRBD2. Germline CDR1 and CDR2: MNHGY and SAAAGT. The CDR3 covers 17 residues. V shed 4 bases, J shed 10 bases, and the junction held 18 bases outside the gene matches. DNA for the CDR3: TGTGCCAGCAGTTCTTCCTGGACTAGCCCCCATGCGGGGGAGCAGTTCTTC. This codes for CASSSSWTSPHAGEQFF.

This clonotype was seen repeatedly, ten times or more. The J gene is TRBJ1-1, the V gene TRBV5-1; unclear D gene. V lost 0 bases, J lost 8 bases, and 14 bases lay in between. CDR3 length: 14 residues. The V gene's germline CDR1 is SGHRS and CDR2 YFSETQ. CDR3 amino acids: CASSLVGSQEEAFF. As DNA, the CDR3 is TGCGCCAGCAGCTTGGTTGGCAGCCAAGAGGAAGCTTTCTTT.

This clonotype was seen ten or more times. This chain links TRBV20-1 with TRBJ2-7; TRBD2 matches 12 bases. This CDR3 is built from 15 residues. Losses at the gene ends were 3 bases for V and 3 bases for J; bases not matched to a gene: 6. Germline CDR1 is DFQATT and CDR2 is SNEGSKA (reference sequence). CDR3 DNA sequence: TGCAGTGCTAGCGAACTAGCGGGAGGTCACTACGAGCAGTACTTC. This gives the protein CSASELAGGHYEQYF.

About this clonotype itself: This is likely an artifact of a read error, given a far larger clone one base away. V gene TRBV6-1 combines with J gene TRBJ1-6, with D unresolved. V gave up 1 base and J gave up 0 bases, with 10 bases separating them. The CDR3 runs 17 residues. Germline V gives CDR1 MNHNS, CDR2 SASEGT. The CDR3 region has the DNA TGTGCCAGCAGTGAAGTCGGATTTAGCTCCTATAATTCACCCCTCCACTTT. The encoded protein is CASSEVGFSSYNSPLHF.

The chain recombines TRBV6-2 or TRBV6-3 with TRBJ1-3, with 8 bases aligning to TRBD1. Germline V gene sequence: CDR1 MNHEY, CDR2 SVGEGT. This CDR3 has 15 amino acids. The ends lost 5 bases at V and 0 bases at J; junction bases unmatched: 3. The CDR3 bases are TGTGCCAGCAGTAGACAGGGGTCCTCTGGAAACACCATATATTTT. This codes for CASSRQGSSGNTIYF.

This clonotype appeared many times. CDR3 sequence reads: CASTPEPGLALEQYF. The CDR3 DNA sequence: TGTGCCAGCACTCCTGAACCGGGACTAGCTCTCGAGCAGTACTTC. This chain links TRBV2 with TRBJ2-7; 9 nucleotides agree with TRBD2. This CDR3 region has 15 residues. Germline assignment: CDR1 SNHLY and CDR2 FYNNEI. With 7 bases clipped from V and 6 bases from J, the junction kept 13 bases outside the gene matches.

The chain employs TRBV7-9 and TRBJ2-6, with D uncertain. Germline CDR1 is SEHNR and CDR2 is FQNEAQ (reference sequence). The CDR3 is 17 residues long. V gave up 7 bases and J gave up 0 bases, with 16 bases separating them. This chain's CDR3 is CASIVATLGSGANVLTF. The CDR3 DNA reads as TGTGCCAGCATCGTCGCAACACTCGGCTCTGGGGCCAACGTCCTGACTTTC.